This T cell receptor beta chain derives from a study of OX40 agonist ivuxolimab in advanced cancers. For the wider study: The costimulatory receptor OX40 (CD134) was targeted by ivuxolimab, a fully human IgG2 agonistic monoclonal antibody. Of the 50 or so patients in dose escalation, approximately 20 had hepatocellular carcinoma, some 15 had melanoma, 9 had renal cell carcinoma and 9 had head and neck cancer. Patients were allowed to have had prior anti-PD-1, anti-PD-L1 or anti-CTLA-4 therapy, and approximately 40% of the dose-escalation patients had been treated with checkpoint inhibitors. Intravenous ivuxolimab was administered to patients every 2 weeks at six dose levels: 0.01, 0.1, 0.3, 1.5, 3 and 10 mg/kg. The dose-escalation cohort was 80% to 90% male with a mean age of about 60 years, ranging from roughly 23 to 85. Peripheral TCRbeta sequencing aimed to test whether ivuxolimab altered TCR sequence diversity and caused clonal T-cell expansion. The paper reports the monotherapy dose-escalation portion (N of about 50 patients) of the phase I ivuxolimab trial. Partial responses occurred in three dose-escalation patients: two with cutaneous melanoma and one with hepatocellular carcinoma.

The trial excluded patients who had a history of autoimmune disease or who were on systemic immunosuppression. In every dose cohort, peripheral blood was drawn for TCR sequencing at baseline, cycle 4 day 1, and cycle 7 day 1. Samples were obtained from an open-label, multicenter, first-in-human phase I dose-escalation trial of ivuxolimab. Adults with locally advanced or metastatic melanoma, renal cell carcinoma, hepatocellular carcinoma or head and neck squamous cell carcinoma were enrolled in the trial. CD4+ and CD8+ T cells were sorted separately from peripheral blood before TCR sequencing. Genomic DNA was extracted from sorted cells for sequencing of the TCRbeta CDR3 region. The immunoSEQ Assay was used for sequencing of TCRbeta CDR3 regions. TCRdb re-hosts the immuneACCESS table, in-frame sequences only. Its copies lack some clones; in the studies checked, an unresolved V gene accounts for under half of them, and the cause for the rest is not known. For this sample the table gives some 72,000 clones, of which about four fifths were detected only once. In total, the top ten clones hold around 0.49% of the sample.

CDR1 and CDR2, per the germline V gene (reference sequence), are SGHKS and YYEKEE. The CDR3 covers 16 residues, taking in both the cysteine and the phenylalanine. Of the read, only the CDR3 DNA is kept; its 48 bases are in frame from base 1. V is clipped by 0 bases and J by 0 bases, and the sequence between their germline boundaries is 9 bases long. General study outcomes and caveats: Low levels of normalized T-cell clonal expansion were also seen in some patients who did not respond. Antigen specificity was not determined for the clonally expanded peripheral T cells. On average, CD8+ T cells showed more expanded clones than CD4+ T cells after ivuxolimab. At doses from 0.1 to 3.0 mg/kg, clonal expansion was seen in both CD4+ and CD8+ blood T cells between baseline and week 6. Partial responders in the 0.1-3.0 mg/kg groups had among the lowest normalized peripheral clonal expansion, especially among CD8+ T cells.

Regarding this clone: Its antigen is unknown. Base qualities are not recorded, but no much larger clone differs from it by a single base.

Rearrangement joined TRBV5-5 to TRBJ2-2; the D segment could be TRBD1, given 5 matching bases. The sample here was CD4+ or CD8+ T cells sorted from blood, taken in a trial of the OX40 agonist ivuxolimab. The receptor comes from an adult with an advanced solid tumor such as melanoma, head and neck, liver or kidney cancer. The DNA sequence reads TGTGCCAGCAGCTTGGGTCCAGGGTCGAACACCGGGGAGCTGTTTTTT. It specifies CASSLGPGSNTGELFF.